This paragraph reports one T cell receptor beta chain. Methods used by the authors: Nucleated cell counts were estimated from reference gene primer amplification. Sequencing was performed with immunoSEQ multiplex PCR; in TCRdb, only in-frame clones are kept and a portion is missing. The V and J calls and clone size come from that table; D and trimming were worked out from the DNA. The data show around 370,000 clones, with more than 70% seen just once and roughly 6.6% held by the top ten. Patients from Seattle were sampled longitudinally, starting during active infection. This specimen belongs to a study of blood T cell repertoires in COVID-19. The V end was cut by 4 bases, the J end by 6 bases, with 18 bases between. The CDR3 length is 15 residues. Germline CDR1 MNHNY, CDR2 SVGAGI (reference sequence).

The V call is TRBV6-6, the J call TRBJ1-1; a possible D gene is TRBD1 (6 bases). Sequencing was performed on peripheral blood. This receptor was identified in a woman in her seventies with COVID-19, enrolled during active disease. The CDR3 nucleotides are TGTGCCAGCAGTTCCTCGACAGGCCAGGGCGCTGAAGCTTTCTTT. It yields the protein CASSSSTGQGAEAFF.